This T cell receptor beta chain derives from a study of PD-1 blockade in classical Hodgkin lymphoma. Study-wide points: Possible causes of repertoire differences, disease activity or prior therapy, remain undefined. Newly diagnosed patients reportedly trailed healthy donors in baseline TCR diversity.

As to this clone: Its antigen is unknown.

Per germline, CDR1 LNHNV and CDR2 YYDKDF (reference sequence). V was trimmed by 3 bases and J by 5 bases, leaving 8 bases between them. The CDR3 has 13 amino acids. Time point reported: newly diagnosed, previously untreated cHL patient sample. Thawed PBMCs yielded CD4+ T cells through magnetic negative selection. Untreated, newly diagnosed classical Hodgkin lymphoma PBMCs were used for comparison. Method: immunoSEQ multiplex PCR; TCRdb's copy keeps in-frame clones and lacks some. The sample holds 20,000 to 25,000 clones, roughly 89% seen once. Sequencing used CD4+ T cells from blood. The chain recombines TRBV15 with TRBJ1-5; D gene uncertain. The source is a human donor with classical Hodgkin lymphoma. The chain's CDR3 is CATSRRPDQPQHF. In DNA form, the CDR3 reads TGTGCCACCAGCAGGCGCCCCGATCAGCCCCAGCATTTT. Complete variable domain (other parts from reference TRBV15 and TRBJ1-5): DAMVIQNPRYQVTQFGKPVTLSCSQTLNHNVMYWYQQKSSQAPKLLFHYYDKDFNNEADTPDNFQSRRPNTSFCFLDIRSPGLGDTAMYLCATSRRPDQPQHFGDGTRLSIL.